This T cell receptor beta chain derives from a study of vaccination effects on CD4 cells after COVID-19. Worth noting for this clone: Its antigen is as yet unknown.

Using viral peptide pools, the ViraFEST assay grew out antigen-specific CD4+ T cells prior to sequencing. Once cultured for roughly ten days, the cells underwent separation to obtain CD4+ T cells. In the vaccine recipients, nucleocapsid antibodies were negative and there was no prior SARS-CoV-2 infection. The CDR3 totals 13 residues. CDR1 and CDR2 (germline): SNHLY, FYNNEI. The ends were cut back, 7 bases at V and 6 bases at J, with 16 bases in the middle. Measured with immunoSEQ multiplex PCR; TCRdb has only the in-frame clones, and not every one. Here the sample spans 20,000 to 25,000 clones, 65% to 80% being singletons.

The TCR comes from a human donor who received a COVID-19 vaccine. The source material was CD4+ T cells from PBMCs cultured with HCoV-NL63 spike peptides, sampled before COVID-19 vaccination. V gene TRBV2 combines with J gene TRBJ2-7; D unresolved. Written as DNA, the CDR3 is TGTGCCAGCATCGGCCTTGATAAGTTCGAGCAGTACTTC. Amino acids: CASIGLDKFEQYF.